The 11 T cell receptor beta chains reported below all come from one sample, sequenced in a study of cytomegalovirus exposure and HLA in healthy donors. Primers included in the PCR were 60 Vbeta and 13 Jbeta primers. Assay used: immunoSEQ multiplex PCR; TCRdb lists only in-frame clones, some missing. The data contain 250,000 or so clones, approximately 87% of them singletons. Sequencing was carried out using PBMCs. These receptor sequences come from a human donor in good health.

This chain uses TRBV4-1 with TRBJ2-5, with 8 nucleotides matching TRBD1. The assigned J gene may be wrong: the sequence end matches TRBJ2-7 better. The CDR3 runs to 15 residues. Germline assignment: CDR1 MGHRA and CDR2 YSYEKL. The CDR3 loop reads CASSQGQGLPYEQYF. The CDR3 nucleotides are TGCGCCAGCAGCCAAGGACAGGGGCTACCCTACGAGCAGTACTTC.

The V call is TRBV19, the J call TRBJ2-6, with D possibly TRBD2 on 7 matching bases. Germline V gene data show CDR1 as LNHDA and CDR2 as SQIVND (reference sequence). The CDR3 has 15 residues. The CDR3 protein is CAGRGGNSGANVLTF. CDR3 coding DNA: TGTGCGGGGAGGGGGGGAAACTCTGGGGCCAACGTCCTGACTTTC.

Only one count was recorded for this clone. The chain uses TRBV5-1 and TRBJ1-1, with TRBD1 matching over 7 bases. The CDR3 totals 13 residues. The germline CDR1 and CDR2 sequences are SGHRS and YFSETQ. V gave up 4 bases and J gave up 1 base; unmatched junction bases: 1. The CDR3 region has the DNA TGCGCCAGCAGCGGACAGGCGAACACTGAAGCTTTCTTT. Its translation: CASSGQANTEAFF.

J is TRBJ2-2 and V is TRBV5-6; 8 nucleotides match TRBD1. CDR3 size: 14 residues. J gave up 4 bases and V 2 bases, and 1 base lay outside the gene matches. Germline CDR1 is SGHDT and CDR2 is YYEEEE. This CDR3 is CASSFDRGTGELFF. CDR3 sequence (DNA): TGTGCCAGCAGCTTCGACAGGGGCACCGGGGAGCTGTTTTTT.

The chain carries TRBV27 and TRBJ2-5; TRBD2 might be the D (6 bases). Germline loops: CDR1 MNHEY, CDR2 SMNVEV (reference sequence). This CDR3 comprises 14 residues. V was shortened by 5 bases and J by 0 bases, with 10 bases between the two germline ends. CDR3 region: CASSPLADQETQYF. CDR3 nucleotide sequence: TGTGCCAGCAGTCCCTTAGCGGACCAAGAGACCCAGTACTTC.

The CDR3 sequence: CASSLPAWDRRAGTRNTQYF. The CDR3, as DNA: TGTGCCAGCAGTCTCCCGGCGTGGGACAGACGAGCCGGGACTAGGAATACGCAGTATTTT. This chain joins TRBV28 and TRBJ2-3; D might be TRBD2 (8 bases). CDR3 length equals 20 residues. Trimming cost V 5 bases and J 7 bases, with 34 bases left between them. Per germline, CDR1 MDHEN and CDR2 SYDVKM.

The chain uses TRBV5-1 and TRBJ1-2; D unclear. The CDR3 is 15 residues long. Germline V gene sequence: CDR1 SGHRS, CDR2 YFSETQ. V was trimmed by 0 bases and J by 6 bases, leaving 15 bases between them. The CDR3 here is CASSLARTGRDGYTF. The DNA of the CDR3 is TGCGCCAGCAGCTTGGCCCGGACGGGAAGGGATGGCTACACCTTC.

This clone was recorded a few times. The chain employs TRBV6-1 and TRBJ2-5, with 10 nucleotides matching TRBD2. This CDR3 spans 14 amino acids. The germline gives CDR1 MNHNS, CDR2 SASEGT. V dropped 5 bases and J dropped 2; count of bases not matched to a gene: 2. For the CDR3, the DNA is TGTGCCAGCAGTTTTAGCGGGGGGCAAGAGACCCAGTACTTC. It is translated as CASSFSGGQETQYF.

The genes are TRBV5-1 and TRBJ2-1; 7 nucleotides line up with TRBD1. V lost 5 bases and J lost 8; bases outside the gene matches: 10. Germline CDR1 is SGHRS and CDR2 is YFSETQ. The CDR3 contains 14 residues. The CDR3 spells CASRPGGISDEQFF. The CDR3 DNA follows: TGCGCCAGCAGGCCAGGGGGTATAAGCGATGAGCAGTTCTTC.

A remark on this clone: No DNA is shown, since the ends of the CDR3 on it are uncertain; the CDR3 is the one TCRdb lists. V usage is TRBV27 and J usage is TRBJ1-1. CDR1 and CDR2 (germline): MNHEY, SMNVEV (reference sequence). Termini included, the CDR3 measures 14 amino acids. Here the CDR3 reads CASSSSAGLTEAFF.

In DNA form, the CDR3 reads TGTGCCAGCAGAATCCGACAGGGTGGTCAGCCCCAGCATTTT. Protein product: CASRIRQGGQPQHF. V and J are TRBV6-5 and TRBJ1-5; 7 bases are a match to TRBD1. The germline CDR1 and CDR2 sequences are MNHEY and SVGAGI. V lost 6 bases, J lost 6 bases, and 8 bases stayed unmatched. This CDR3 spans 14 amino acids.